A single sample is the source of the 15 T cell receptor beta chains below, sequenced in a study of TIL therapy for anti-PD-1-resistant metastatic lung cancer. Time point of the sample: pre-treatment sample, taken before nivolumab and TIL therapy. Sequencing used immunoSEQ v3. Sequenced by immunoSEQ multiplex PCR; TCRdb stores in-frame clones only, minus some. This table has 40,000 to 55,000 clones, 70% to 85% appearing once. The sequenced sample was blood, obtained at baseline. The receptors originated from a woman between 25 and 80 years old with non-small cell lung cancer.

V usage is TRBV5-6 and J usage is TRBJ1-1; TRBD1 is a possible D gene (5 bases). The CDR3 runs 12 residues. CDR1 is SGHDT, CDR2 YYEEEE, per germline. V was pared by 3 bases and J by 4 bases, with 7 bases between. The CDR3 spells CASSWGGTEAFF. The CDR3, as DNA: TGTGCCAGCAGCTGGGGGGGCACTGAAGCTTTCTTT.

This clone was found once. The V gene is TRBV11-2, the J gene TRBJ1-1, with 8 positions matching TRBD1. Germline V CDR1 and CDR2: SGHAT, FQNNGV. Unmatched junction bases numbered 4, after V lost 3 bases and J lost 4 bases. This CDR3 has 14 amino acids. The CDR3 coding sequence is TGTGCCAGCAGCTTCACAACAGGGGGCACTGAAGCTTTCTTT. Protein product: CASSFTTGGTEAFF.

This rearrangement joins TRBV5-6 to TRBJ2-3; the match to TRBD1 covers 9 bases. The CDR3 loop spans 14 amino acids. The trim removed 3 bases at V and 7 bases at J, leaving 6 bases unmatched. The germline V gene encodes CDR1 SGHDT and CDR2 YYEEEE. The CDR3 protein is CASSSGQGRYTQYF. CDR3 bases: TGTGCCAGCAGCTCCGGACAGGGGCGTTATACGCAGTATTTT.

The chain carries TRBV9 and TRBJ1-1; 8 positions match TRBD1. With V trimmed by 4 bases and J by 5 bases, 13 bases remained unmatched. Looked up from germline, CDR1 is SGDLS and CDR2 is YYNGEE. CDR3 length equals 16 residues. CDR3 region: CASSWGQDTGGTEAFF. In nucleotides, the CDR3 is TGTGCCAGCAGCTGGGGACAGGACACTGGGGGTACTGAAGCTTTCTTT.

The V gene is TRBV28, the J gene TRBJ2-3, with D unclear. Germline CDR1 reads MDHEN; CDR2 reads SYDVKM. This CDR3 comprises 12 residues. Trimming stripped 6 bases from V and 6 bases from J, with 10 bases between. DNA of the CDR3: TGTGCCAGCAGCCGGACGACGGATACGCAGTATTTT. Translating it yields CASSRTTDTQYF. Looking up the rest from reference TRBV28 and TRBJ2-3 gives the full variable domain: DVKVTQSSRYLVKRTGEKVFLECVQDMDHENMFWYRQDPGLGLRLIYFSYDVKMKEKGDIPEGYSVSREKKERFSLILESASTNQTSMYLCASSRTTDTQYFGPGTRLTVL.

The genes are TRBV5-4 and TRBJ2-1; 8 bases are shared with TRBD1. This CDR3 contains 15 residues. The germline V gene has CDR1 SGHNT and CDR2 YYREEE (reference sequence). V trimming: 1 base; J trimming: 5 bases; junction bases outside the gene matches: 5. In DNA form, the CDR3 reads TGTGCCAGCAGCTTGAGGCAGGGGGCTGACAATGAGCAGTTCTTC. Its protein is CASSLRQGADNEQFF.

The rearrangement joins TRBV7-2 to TRBJ1-2; the match to TRBD1 covers 12 bases. CDR3 length: 17 amino acids. Germline V gives CDR1 SGHTA, CDR2 FQGNSA. J lost 5 bases, V lost 1 base, and 8 bases had no gene match. The CDR3, as DNA: TGTGCCAGCAGCTTAGTGGGGTGGGGACAGGGGGCGTATGGCTACACCTTC. This gives the protein CASSLVGWGQGAYGYTF. Full variable domain (remainder filled in from reference TRBV7-2 and TRBJ1-2): GAGVSQSPSNKVTEKGKDVELRCDPISGHTALYWYRQSLGQGLEFLIYFQGNSAPDKSGLPSDRFSAERTGGSVSTLTIQRTQQEDSAVYLCASSLVGWGQGAYGYTFGSGTRLTVV.

The J gene is TRBJ2-5, the V gene TRBV7-6; D uncertain. V dropped 8 bases and J dropped 2 bases, with 12 bases sitting between them. Germline CDR1 is SGHVS and CDR2 is FNYEAQ. CDR3 length: 13 residues. For the CDR3, the DNA is TGTGCCAGCGCCTCGCTCCCGCAAGAGACCCAGTACTTC. Amino acids: CASASLPQETQYF.

The chain is built from TRBV6-6 and TRBJ2-4, with D perhaps given as TRBD1 or TRBD2 (7 bases each). The germline CDR1 and CDR2 sequences are MNHNY and SVGAGI (reference sequence). Trimming shortened V by 8 bases and J by 7 bases, and 15 bases separated the two germline ends. CDR3 length equals 13 residues. The CDR3 sequence is CASSGGEGNIQYF. CDR3 nucleotides: TGTGCCAGCTCAGGGGGGGAAGGGAACATTCAGTACTTC.

V is TRBV11-2 and J is TRBJ2-7, with 9 bases identical to TRBD1. The CDR3 covers 14 residues. The trim removed 5 bases at V and 2 bases at J, leaving 4 bases unmatched. CDR1 is SGHAT and CDR2 is FQNNGV in the germline V gene. CDR3 nucleotide sequence: TGTGCCAGCAGCCAACGACAGGGGGCCTACGAGCAGTACTTC. Encoded protein: CASSQRQGAYEQYF. Full variable domain (missing parts from reference TRBV11-2 and TRBJ2-7): EAGVAQSPRYKIIEKRQSVAFWCNPISGHATLYWYQQILGQGPKLLIQFQNNGVVDDSQLPKDRFSAERLKGVDSTLKIQPAKLEDSAVYLCASSQRQGAYEQYFGPGTRLTVT.

This sequence joins TRBV7-6 and TRBJ2-1; D perhaps matches TRBD2 (6 bases). The germline gives CDR1 SGHVS, CDR2 FNYEAQ. The V and J ends lost 3 bases and 0 bases respectively, with 12 bases between them. CDR3 size: 16 residues. The DNA for the CDR3 is TGTGCCAGCAGCTTCTATGCGGGGAGCTCCTACAATGAGCAGTTCTTC. Its translation: CASSFYAGSSYNEQFF.

The sample holds one count of this clone. The chain employs TRBV6-6 and TRBJ2-1; perhaps TRBD2 as D (5 bases). Germline CDR1 MNHNY, CDR2 SVGAGI (reference sequence). The CDR3 extends over 12 amino acids. Trimming stripped 8 bases from V and 4 bases from J, with 9 bases between. DNA of the CDR3: TGTGCCAGCCGAGGGTATTACAATGAGCAGTTCTTC. It codes for CASRGYYNEQFF.

The chain has TRBV10-3 and TRBJ2-2; 8 nucleotides agree with TRBD1. In germline, CDR1 is ENHRY, CDR2 SYGVKD. CDR3 length: 16 residues. V gave up 0 bases and J gave up 6 bases; unmatched junction bases: 6. The CDR3 DNA is TGTGCCATCAGTGAGTCGAAAACAGGGGGGTCCGGGGAGCTGTTTTTT. Translation: CAISESKTGGSGELFF.

J is TRBJ1-2 and V is TRBV9; tentative D call: TRBD1 (5 bases). Germline V CDR1 and CDR2: SGDLS, YYNGEE. CDR3 length: 14 residues. Between the trimmed V and J ends, which lost 3 bases and 2 bases, there was a span of 11 bases. This CDR3 reads CASSERGSNYGYTF. CDR3 coding DNA: TGTGCCAGCAGCGAGAGGGGATCCAACTATGGCTACACCTTC.

This chain connects TRBV7-2 to TRBJ2-5; maybe TRBD2 (6 bases). This CDR3 is 15 amino acids long. The germline gives CDR1 SGHTA, CDR2 FQGNSA. The V and J ends lost 3 bases and 0 bases respectively, with 11 bases between them. CDR3 protein: CASSFWGEYQETQYF. As DNA, the CDR3 is TGTGCCAGCAGCTTTTGGGGGGAGTACCAAGAGACCCAGTACTTC.